This TCR beta chain was recorded in a study of beta chain features in type 1 diabetes. Overall study results and limits: Shortening that was moderate but significant affected the TCRB CDR3s of Type 1 diabetes patients in all four CD4+ subsets.

The CDR3 has 14 residues. Trimming removed 8 bases at V and 4 bases at J, with 15 bases between. From germline, CDR1 is SEHNR and CDR2 FQNEAQ (reference sequence). Worth noting for this clone: The antigen remains undetermined.

The authors reverse transcribed all of the isolated RNA, so sequencing captured expressed TCRB transcripts. The table came from immunoSEQ multiplex PCR; TCRdb's copy has only in-frame clones and leaves some out. Here the sample spans roughly 730,000 clones, around an eighth being singletons. This receptor was obtained from a man aged 18 to 30 with type 1 diabetes. J is TRBJ2-1 and V is TRBV7-9; tentatively, D is TRBD2 (5 bases). Input material: naive CD4+ T cells from blood. CDR3 sequence (DNA): TGTGCCAGCGTCCACCCCCCGGGATACAATGAGCAGTTCTTC. This codes for CASVHPPGYNEQFF.